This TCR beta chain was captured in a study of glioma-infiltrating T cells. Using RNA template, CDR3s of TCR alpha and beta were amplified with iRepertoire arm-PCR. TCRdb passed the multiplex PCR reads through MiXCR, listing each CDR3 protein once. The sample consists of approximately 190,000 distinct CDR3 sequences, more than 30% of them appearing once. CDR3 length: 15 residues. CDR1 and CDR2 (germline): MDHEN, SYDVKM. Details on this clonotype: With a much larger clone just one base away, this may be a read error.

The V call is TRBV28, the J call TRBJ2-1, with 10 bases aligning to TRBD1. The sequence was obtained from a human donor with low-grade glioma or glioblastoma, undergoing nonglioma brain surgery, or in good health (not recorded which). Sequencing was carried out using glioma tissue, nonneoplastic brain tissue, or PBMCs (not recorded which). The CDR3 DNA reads TGTGCCAGCAGTAAGGACAGGGGGACCTACAAAGAGCAGTTCTTC. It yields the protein CASSKDRGTYKEQFF.